This T cell receptor (beta chain) was observed in a study of blood T cell repertoires in COVID-19. For the study at large: Specimens from acute and convalescent COVID-19 originated in the United States, Italy and Spain. PBMCs, B-cell-depleted T cells, or T cells were the source of the cDNA or gDNA that made up the material.

Trimming took 2 bases from V and 2 from J; bases not matched to a gene: 5. Per the germline V gene, CDR1 is MNHEY and CDR2 is SMNVEV (reference sequence). This CDR3 spans 15 amino acids. In the original analysis: Estimated nucleated cell counts came from reference gene primer amplification. Method: immunoSEQ multiplex PCR; TCRdb's copy keeps in-frame clones and lacks some. That table is the source of V, J and clone size, and D and trimming were worked out from the DNA. The table lists 90,000 or so clones, over 70% of them singletons. This TCR derives from a man older than 75 with active or convalescent COVID-19. Source material: peripheral blood. This sequence joins TRBV27 and TRBJ2-7; 8 bases match TRBD1. CDR3 in DNA: TGTGCCAGCAGTTTAGGGGGACAGGACACCTACGAGCAGTACTTC. Translating it yields CASSLGGQDTYEQYF.